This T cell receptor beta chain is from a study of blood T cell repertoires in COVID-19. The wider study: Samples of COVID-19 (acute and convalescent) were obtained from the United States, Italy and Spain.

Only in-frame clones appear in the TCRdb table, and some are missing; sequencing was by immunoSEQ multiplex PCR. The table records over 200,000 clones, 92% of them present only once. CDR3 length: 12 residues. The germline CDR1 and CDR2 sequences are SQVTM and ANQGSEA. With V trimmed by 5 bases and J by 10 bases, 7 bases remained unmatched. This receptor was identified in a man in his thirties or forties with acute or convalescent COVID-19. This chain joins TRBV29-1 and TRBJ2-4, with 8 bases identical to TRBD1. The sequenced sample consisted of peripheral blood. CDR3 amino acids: CSVNGQGNIQYF. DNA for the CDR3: TGCAGCGTTAACGGACAGGGCAATATTCAGTACTTC.